This T cell receptor beta chain came from a study of stem cell transplantation in POMP-related autoinflammatory disease. Germline CDR1 MNHEY, CDR2 SMNVEV (reference sequence). Trimming left V 6 bases short and J 2 bases short, with 5 bases between. CDR3 length equals 13 residues. Only a few counts were recorded for this clone. Assay: immunoSEQ multiplex PCR; the TCRdb copy retains only in-frame clones and omits some. In the table there are roughly 68,000 clones, roughly 93% of which are singletons. The clonotype was recovered from a human patient with POMP-related autoinflammation and immune dysregulation (PRAID). Among the T cells, some may be from the graft donor. The input for sequencing was CD4+ T cells from PBMCs, taken after stem cell transplantation. This chain joins TRBV27 and TRBJ2-6; D call uncertain. The CDR3 nucleotides read TGTGCCAGCAGATACCCTGGGGCCAACGTCCTGACTTTC. Translating it yields CASRYPGANVLTF.